Following are 10 T cell receptor beta chains from one sample sequenced in a study of CD8 T cells in Susac syndrome (dated by TCRdb to about 2019). Receptor amplification or capture employed the immunoSEQ multiplex PCR assay. RNA was extracted using the RNeasy kit, and about 0.45 to 1 microgram was reverse transcribed with random hexamers. TCRdb itself trimmed the public reads at Q25 with fastp, ran MiXCR and retained productive beta chains. Identical CDR3 protein sequences are pooled into one entry, listed with their most common genes and DNA. The sample table records some 260,000 distinct CDR3 sequences; 70% to 90% of these occur just once. The ten largest clones capture approximately 0.12% of the sample. The material sequenced was CD8+ T cells from PBMCs. Receptors originate from a human donor with multiple sclerosis.

The chain links TRBV2 to TRBJ2-1; 9 positions agree with TRBD1. The V gene end was trimmed by 10 bases and the J gene end by 4 bases; junction bases not matched to a gene: 5. CDR3 length: 13 amino acids. Germline loops: CDR1 SNHLY, CDR2 FYNNEI. The CDR3 DNA sequence: TGTGCCACCCCGGGACAGGGATACAATGAGCAGTTCTTC. Translation: CATPGQGYNEQFF.

Regarding this clonotype: One junction end disagrees with the germline gene, perhaps due to a read error. V is TRBV30 and J is TRBJ1-1; D is uncertain. CDR3 length equals 12 residues. Germline V gene data show CDR1 as GTSNPN and CDR2 as SVGIG (reference sequence). The CDR3 protein is CAWRRGRVEVFF. CDR3 bases: TGTGCCTGGAGGCGCGGGAGGGTTGAAGTTTTCTTT. The whole variable domain, filled in from reference TRBV30 and TRBJ1-1, reads SQTIHQWPATLVQPVGSPLSLECTVEGTSNPNLYWYRQAAGRGLQLLFYSVGIGQISSEVPQNLSASRPQDRQFILSSKKLLLSDSGFYLCAWRRGRVEVFFGQGTRLTVV.

The rearrangement links TRBV19 to TRBJ1-2; a possible D gene is TRBD1 (6 bases). The V end was cut by 9 bases, the J end by 8 bases, with 25 bases between. In germline, CDR1 is LNHDA, CDR2 SQIVND (reference sequence). The CDR3 loop spans 15 amino acids. CDR3 in DNA: TGTGCCAGCGAAAGTTTCTCGACAGGCGGCAAGGGCTACACCTTC. Its protein is CASESFSTGGKGYTF.

This clonotype was seen more than once but under ten times. The chain recombines TRBV6-1 with TRBJ1-1; a weak D match, TRBD1 (5 bases). Germline-derived CDR1 and CDR2 are MNHNS and SASEGT. The CDR3 has 14 residues. V was trimmed by 5 bases and J by 0 bases, leaving 10 bases between them. CDR3 in amino acids: CASSYEGMNTEAFF. The CDR3 coding sequence is TGTGCCAGCAGTTACGAGGGGATGAACACTGAAGCTTTCTTT.

This clonotype was detected a few times. The rearrangement links TRBV7-9 to TRBJ2-7, with TRBD2 as a possible D gene (5 bases). Germline loops: CDR1 SEHNR, CDR2 FQNEAQ (reference sequence). This CDR3 spans 15 amino acids. V was cut by 1 base and J by 5 bases, with 15 bases left in between. The CDR3 DNA reads as TGTGCCAGCAGCTTAGTGAGGGCCTCCGGGGACGAGCAGTACTTC. As protein: CASSLVRASGDEQYF.

The chain couples TRBV24-1 to TRBJ1-5, with a weak D call TRBD1 (5 bases). Trimming left V 4 bases short and J 11 bases short, with 11 bases between. Germline V CDR1 and CDR2: KGHDR, SFDVKD. This CDR3 comprises 12 residues. The CDR3 region is CATSEIRGAQHF. DNA for the CDR3: TGTGCCACCAGTGAGATTCGAGGGGCCCAGCATTTT.

The chain has TRBV27 and TRBJ2-7; 7 bases are a match to TRBD1. This CDR3 comprises 14 residues. Germline CDR1 is MNHEY and CDR2 is SMNVEV (reference sequence). V gave up 4 bases and J gave up 2 bases; unmatched junction bases: 5. The CDR3 protein is CASSSGTVTYEQYF. CDR3 DNA sequence: TGTGCCAGCAGTTCGGGGACAGTCACCTACGAGCAGTACTTC.

This chain joins TRBV10-3 and TRBJ2-1; no clear D gene. The germline CDR1 and CDR2 sequences are ENHRY and SYGVKD. The CDR3 totals 11 residues. V was shortened by 10 bases and J by 6 bases, with 10 bases between the two germline ends. Written as DNA, the CDR3 is TGTGCCACCCGAAGTAGCAATGAGCAGTTCTTC. As protein: CATRSSNEQFF.

The gene calls are TRBV30 and TRBJ1-2; D is perhaps TRBD1 (5 bases). The CDR3 spans 15 residues. Trimming took 1 base from V and 2 from J, leaving 14 bases between them. The germline gives CDR1 GTSNPN, CDR2 SVGIG (reference sequence). CDR3 DNA: TGTGCCTGGAGTGAGGCAGGGAAATTAAACTATGGCTACACCTTC. This codes for CAWSEAGKLNYGYTF.

The chain employs TRBV7-9 and TRBJ2-7; 7 nucleotides agree with TRBD2. The ends lost 4 bases at V and 2 bases at J; junction bases unmatched: 2. Germline V CDR1 and CDR2: SEHNR, FQNEAQ (reference sequence). CDR3 size: 13 residues. The CDR3 region is CASSYREAYEQYF. The CDR3 DNA is TGTGCCAGCAGCTATCGGGAGGCCTACGAGCAGTACTTC.